This T cell receptor (beta chain) is from a study of early T cells in non-severe SARS-CoV-2 infection. Study information: With bulk RNA from unsorted whole blood as input, sequencing yielded unpaired chains. The study's findings and limits: VDJdb matching, biased toward anti-spike CD8 responses, missed private and CD4 specificities.

Germline V gives CDR1 LNHDA, CDR2 SQIVND (reference sequence). CDR3 length: 15 residues. Germline trimming cut 5 bases from V and 1 base from J; bases unmatched to any gene: 2. Unique molecular identifiers (one per individual cDNA molecule) were attached. TCRdb ran MiXCR on the 5' RACE reads and lists one entry per CDR3 protein. Of more than 45,000 distinct CDR3 sequences listed, roughly 6.1% were seen once; the top ten hold around 7%. This clonotype has a handful of counts. What it binds is unknown. The V gene is TRBV19, the J gene TRBJ2-1, with 10 bases that match TRBD2. The material was whole blood, obtained at baseline. The source is an adult who was a healthcare worker with PCR-confirmed SARS-CoV-2 infection or an uninfected control (not recorded which). In DNA form, the CDR3 reads TGTGCCAGTAGTGCTAGCGGGAGTTCCTACAATGAGCAGTTCTTC. This gives the protein CASSASGSSYNEQFF.